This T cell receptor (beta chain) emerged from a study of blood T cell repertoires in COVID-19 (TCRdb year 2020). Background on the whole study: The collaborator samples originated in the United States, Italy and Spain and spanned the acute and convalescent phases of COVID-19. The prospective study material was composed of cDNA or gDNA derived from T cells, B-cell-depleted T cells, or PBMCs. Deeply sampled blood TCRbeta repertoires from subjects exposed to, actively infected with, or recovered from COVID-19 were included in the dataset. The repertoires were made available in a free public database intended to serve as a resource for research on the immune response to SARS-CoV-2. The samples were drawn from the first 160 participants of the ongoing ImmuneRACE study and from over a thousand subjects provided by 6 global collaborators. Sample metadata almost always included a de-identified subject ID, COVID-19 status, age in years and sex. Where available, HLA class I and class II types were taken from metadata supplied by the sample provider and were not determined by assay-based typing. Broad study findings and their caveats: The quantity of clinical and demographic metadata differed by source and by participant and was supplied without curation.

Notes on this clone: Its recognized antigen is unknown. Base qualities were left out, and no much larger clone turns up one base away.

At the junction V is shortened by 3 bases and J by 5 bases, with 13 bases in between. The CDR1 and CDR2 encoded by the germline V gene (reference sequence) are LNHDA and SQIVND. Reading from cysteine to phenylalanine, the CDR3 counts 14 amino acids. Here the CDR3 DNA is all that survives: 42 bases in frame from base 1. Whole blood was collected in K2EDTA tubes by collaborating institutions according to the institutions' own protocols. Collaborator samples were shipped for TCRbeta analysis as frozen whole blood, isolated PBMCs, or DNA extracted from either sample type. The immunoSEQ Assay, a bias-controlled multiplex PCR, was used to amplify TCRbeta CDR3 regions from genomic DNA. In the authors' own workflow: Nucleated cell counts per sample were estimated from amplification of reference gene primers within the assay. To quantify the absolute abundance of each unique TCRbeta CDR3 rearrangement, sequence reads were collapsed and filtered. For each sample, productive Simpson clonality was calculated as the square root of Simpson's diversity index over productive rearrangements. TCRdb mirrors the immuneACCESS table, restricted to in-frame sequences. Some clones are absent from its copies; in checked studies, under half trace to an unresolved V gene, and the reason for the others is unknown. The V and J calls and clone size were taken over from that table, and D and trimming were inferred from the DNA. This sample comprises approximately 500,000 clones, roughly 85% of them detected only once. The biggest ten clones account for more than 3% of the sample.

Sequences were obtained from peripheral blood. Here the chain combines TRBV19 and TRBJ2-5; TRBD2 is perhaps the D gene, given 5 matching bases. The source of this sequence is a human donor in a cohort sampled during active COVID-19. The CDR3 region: CASSIRGGAETQYF. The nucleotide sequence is TGTGCCAGTAGTATCCGCGGAGGTGCGGAGACCCAGTACTTC.